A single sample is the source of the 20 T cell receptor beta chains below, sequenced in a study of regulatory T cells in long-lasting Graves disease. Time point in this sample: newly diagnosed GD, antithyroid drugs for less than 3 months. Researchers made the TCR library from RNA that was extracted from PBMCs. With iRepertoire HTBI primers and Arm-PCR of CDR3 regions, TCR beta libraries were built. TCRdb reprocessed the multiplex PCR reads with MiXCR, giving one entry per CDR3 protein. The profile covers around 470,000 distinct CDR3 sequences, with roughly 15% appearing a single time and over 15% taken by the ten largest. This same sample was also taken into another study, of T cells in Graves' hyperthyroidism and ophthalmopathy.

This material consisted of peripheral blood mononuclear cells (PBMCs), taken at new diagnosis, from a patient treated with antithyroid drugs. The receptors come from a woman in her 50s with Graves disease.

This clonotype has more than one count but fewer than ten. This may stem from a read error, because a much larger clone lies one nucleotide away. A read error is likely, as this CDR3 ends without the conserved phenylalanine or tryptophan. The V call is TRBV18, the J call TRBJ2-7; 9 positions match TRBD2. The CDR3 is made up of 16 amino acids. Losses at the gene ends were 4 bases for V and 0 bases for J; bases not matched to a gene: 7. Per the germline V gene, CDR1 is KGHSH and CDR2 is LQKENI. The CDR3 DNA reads TGTGCCAGCTCACGATCCCTAGCGGGAAACTCCTACGAGCAGTACCTC. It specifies CASSRSLAGNSYEQYL.

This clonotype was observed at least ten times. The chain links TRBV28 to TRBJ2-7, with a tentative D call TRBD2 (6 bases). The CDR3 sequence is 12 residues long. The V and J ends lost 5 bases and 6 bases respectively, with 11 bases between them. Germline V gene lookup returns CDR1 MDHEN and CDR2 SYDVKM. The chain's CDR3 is CASSAGGREQYF. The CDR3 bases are TGTGCCAGCAGTGCAGGAGGGCGCGAGCAGTACTTC.

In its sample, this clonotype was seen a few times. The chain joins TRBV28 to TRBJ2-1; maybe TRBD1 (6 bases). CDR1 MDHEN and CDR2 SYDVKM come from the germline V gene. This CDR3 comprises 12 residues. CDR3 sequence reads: CATRGWGNEQFF. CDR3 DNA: TGTGCGACCAGGGGTTGGGGCAATGAGCAGTTCTTC.

The CDR3 DNA is TGCGCCAGCAGCTTAGCAGATCTATCGCGAGAGACCCAGTACTTC. Translated, it gives CASSLADLSRETQYF. The rearrangement joins TRBV5-1 to TRBJ2-5; D is uncertain. CDR1 is SGHRS, CDR2 YFSETQ, per germline. The CDR3 is 15 amino acids. The V end lost 2 bases, the J end lost 4 bases, and 15 bases lay between the germline ends.

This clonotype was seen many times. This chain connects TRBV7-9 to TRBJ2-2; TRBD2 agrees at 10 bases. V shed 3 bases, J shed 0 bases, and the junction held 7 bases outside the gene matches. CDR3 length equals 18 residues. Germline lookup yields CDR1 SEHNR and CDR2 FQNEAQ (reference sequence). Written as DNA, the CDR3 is TGTGCCAGCAGCTTGTCGTTAGCGGGAGGCGCGAACACCGGGGAGCTGTTTTTT. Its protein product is CASSLSLAGGANTGELFF.

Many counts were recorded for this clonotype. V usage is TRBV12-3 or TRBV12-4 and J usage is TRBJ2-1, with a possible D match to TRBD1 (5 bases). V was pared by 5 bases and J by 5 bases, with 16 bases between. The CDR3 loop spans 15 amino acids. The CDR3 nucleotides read TGTGCCAGCAGTCTACCAGAAGACAGACACAATGAGCAGTTCTTC. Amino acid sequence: CASSLPEDRHNEQFF.

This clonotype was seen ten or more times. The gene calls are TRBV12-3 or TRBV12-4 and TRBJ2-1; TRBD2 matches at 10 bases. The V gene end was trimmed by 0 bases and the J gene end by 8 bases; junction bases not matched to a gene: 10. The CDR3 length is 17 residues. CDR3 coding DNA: TGTGCCAGCAGTTTAGCCGGGCTAGCGGGAGTATTCCATGAGCAGTTCTTC. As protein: CASSLAGLAGVFHEQFF.

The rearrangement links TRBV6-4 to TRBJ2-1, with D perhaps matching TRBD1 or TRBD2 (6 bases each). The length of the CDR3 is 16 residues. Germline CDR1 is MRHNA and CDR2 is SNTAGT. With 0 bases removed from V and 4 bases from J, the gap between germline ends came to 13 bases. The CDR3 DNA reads TGTGCCAGCAGTGACTCGGGGGGCGGGGAGTACAATGAGCAGTTCTTC. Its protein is CASSDSGGGEYNEQFF.

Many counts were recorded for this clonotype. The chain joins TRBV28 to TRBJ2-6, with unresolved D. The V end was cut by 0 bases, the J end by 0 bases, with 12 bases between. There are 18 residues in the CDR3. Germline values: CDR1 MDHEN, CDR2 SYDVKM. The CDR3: CASSLWEIGDSGANVLTF. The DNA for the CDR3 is TGTGCCAGCAGTTTATGGGAAATTGGTGACTCTGGGGCCAACGTCCTGACTTTC.

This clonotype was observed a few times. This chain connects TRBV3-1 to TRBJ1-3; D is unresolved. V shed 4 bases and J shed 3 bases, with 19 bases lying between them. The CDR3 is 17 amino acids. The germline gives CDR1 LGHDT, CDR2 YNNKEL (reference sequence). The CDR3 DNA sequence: TGTGCCAGCAGCCTCTCCAGGTTCCCAGGAGGTGGAAACACCATATATTTT. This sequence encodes CASSLSRFPGGGNTIYF. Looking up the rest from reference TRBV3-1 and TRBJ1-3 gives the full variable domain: DTAVSQTPKYLVTQMGNDKSIKCEQNLGHDTMYWYKQDSKKFLKIMFSYNNKELIINETVPNRFSPKSPDKAHLNLHINSLELGDSAVYFCASSLSRFPGGGNTIYFGEGSWLTVV.

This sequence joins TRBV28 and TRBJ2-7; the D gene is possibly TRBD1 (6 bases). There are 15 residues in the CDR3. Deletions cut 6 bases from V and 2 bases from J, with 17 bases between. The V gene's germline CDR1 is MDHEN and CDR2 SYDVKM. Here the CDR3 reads CASSSAGQIPYEQYF. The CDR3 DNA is TGTGCCAGCAGCTCTGCTGGACAGATTCCCTACGAGCAGTACTTC.

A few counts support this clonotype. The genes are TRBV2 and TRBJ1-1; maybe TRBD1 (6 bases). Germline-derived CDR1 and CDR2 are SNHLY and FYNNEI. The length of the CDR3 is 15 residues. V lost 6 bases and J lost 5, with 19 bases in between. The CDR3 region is CASSFLGQPSTEAFF. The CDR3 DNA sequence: TGTGCCAGCAGCTTTTTAGGACAGCCAAGTACTGAAGCTTTCTTT.

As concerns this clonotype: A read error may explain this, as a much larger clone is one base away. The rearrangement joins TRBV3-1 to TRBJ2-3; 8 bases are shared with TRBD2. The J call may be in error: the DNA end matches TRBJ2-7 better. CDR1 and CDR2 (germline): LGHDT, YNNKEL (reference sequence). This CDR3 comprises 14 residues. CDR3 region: CASSSPAGAYEQYF. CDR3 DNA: TGTGCCAGCAGCTCGCCAGCGGGAGCTTACGAGCAGTACTTC.

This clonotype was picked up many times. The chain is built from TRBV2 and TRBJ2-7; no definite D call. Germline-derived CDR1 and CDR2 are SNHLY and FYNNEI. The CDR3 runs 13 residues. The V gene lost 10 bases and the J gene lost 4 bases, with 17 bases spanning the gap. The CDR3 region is CATASALPYEQYF. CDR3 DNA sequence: TGTGCCACCGCTTCTGCCCTACCATACGAGCAGTACTTC.

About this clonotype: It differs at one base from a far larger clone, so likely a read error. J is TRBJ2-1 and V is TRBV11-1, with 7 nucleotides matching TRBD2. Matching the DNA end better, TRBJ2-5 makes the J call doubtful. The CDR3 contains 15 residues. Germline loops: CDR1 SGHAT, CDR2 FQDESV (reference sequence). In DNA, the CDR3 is TGTGACAGCAGCCCACGACTAGCCGCCCAAGAGACCCAGTACTTC. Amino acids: CDSSPRLAAQETQYF.

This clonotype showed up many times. The CDR3 region has the DNA TGCGCCAGCAGCTTGGCCGGGCGGGAGGGGGTTGAGCAGTTCTTC. As protein: CASSLAGREGVEQFF. V gene TRBV5-1 combines with J gene TRBJ2-1; the match to TRBD2 covers 9 bases. The CDR3 is 15 amino acids. Germline lookup yields CDR1 SGHRS and CDR2 YFSETQ. J gave up 9 bases and V 0 bases, and 7 bases lay outside the gene matches.

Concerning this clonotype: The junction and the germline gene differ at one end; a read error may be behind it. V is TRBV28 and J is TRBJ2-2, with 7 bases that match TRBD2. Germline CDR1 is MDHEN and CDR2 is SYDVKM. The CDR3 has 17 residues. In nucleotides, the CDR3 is TGTGCCGGCAGTTTATATAGTTGGCGGGAGCGTACCGGGGAGCTGTTTTTT. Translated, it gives CAGSLYSWRERTGELFF.

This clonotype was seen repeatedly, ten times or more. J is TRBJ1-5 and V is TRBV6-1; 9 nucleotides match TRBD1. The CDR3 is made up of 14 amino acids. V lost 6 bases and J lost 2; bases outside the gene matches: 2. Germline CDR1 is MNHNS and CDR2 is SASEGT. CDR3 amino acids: CASSDRGGNQPQHF. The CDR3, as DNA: TGTGCCAGCAGCGACAGGGGGGGCAATCAGCCCCAGCATTTT.

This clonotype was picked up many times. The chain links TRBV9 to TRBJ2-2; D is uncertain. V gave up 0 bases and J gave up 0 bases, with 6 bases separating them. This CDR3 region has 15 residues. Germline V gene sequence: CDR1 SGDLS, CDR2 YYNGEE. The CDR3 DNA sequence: TGTGCCAGCAGCGTAGGGCACGCGAACACCGGGGAGCTGTTTTTT. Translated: CASSVGHANTGELFF.

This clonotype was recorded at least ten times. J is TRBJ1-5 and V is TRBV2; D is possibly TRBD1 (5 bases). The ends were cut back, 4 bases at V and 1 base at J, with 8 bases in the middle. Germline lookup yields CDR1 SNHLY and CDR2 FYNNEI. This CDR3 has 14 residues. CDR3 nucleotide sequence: TGTGCCAGCAGTGCCCGGGGGAGCAATCAGCCCCAGCATTTT. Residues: CASSARGSNQPQHF.